The 22 T cell receptor beta chains in this list originate from one sample, sequenced in a study of control samples from healthy donors and cancer patients. Assay used: immunoSEQ multiplex PCR; TCRdb lists only in-frame clones, some missing. The table lists 150,000 or so clones, 93% of them singletons. What was sequenced was blood. Receptors originate from a man younger than 30 in good health.

The rearrangement uses TRBV11-1 and TRBJ1-2, with TRBD1 as a possible D gene (5 bases). Germline V gene sequence: CDR1 SGHAT, CDR2 FQDESV (reference sequence). V lost 5 bases and J lost 7, with 17 bases in between. The CDR3 is made up of 14 amino acids. In DNA, the CDR3 is TGTGCCAGCAGCCTCGGGGCCCTTAACCCTGGCTACACCTTC. Translation gives CASSLGALNPGYTF.

The chain recombines TRBV5-1 with TRBJ1-1; possibly TRBD1 for D (6 bases). Trimming removed 0 bases from V and 5 bases from J, with 20 bases in between. The CDR3 runs to 17 residues. Germline lookup yields CDR1 SGHRS and CDR2 YFSETQ. The CDR3 bases are TGCGCCAGCAGCTTGGCCGGGGGCAAATTACGTTCGACTGAAGCTTTCTTT. This codes for CASSLAGGKLRSTEAFF.

This chain links TRBV6-2 or TRBV6-3 with TRBJ2-3, with D perhaps TRBD1 or TRBD2 (6 bases each). The CDR3 spans 14 residues. CDR1 is MNHEY, CDR2 SVGEGT, per germline. Trimming stripped 5 bases from V and 2 bases from J, with 11 bases between. CDR3: CASSRGDYTDTQYF. CDR3 bases: TGTGCCAGCAGTAGGGGGGATTACACAGATACGCAGTATTTT.

The chain uses TRBV7-9 and TRBJ2-3, with TRBD1 identical over 10 bases. Germline V gene lookup returns CDR1 SEHNR and CDR2 FQNEAQ (reference sequence). This CDR3 spans 17 amino acids. Trimming took 5 bases from V and 5 from J; bases not matched to a gene: 13. The CDR3 sequence: CASSTVDRGFFVDTQYF. CDR3 DNA sequence: TGTGCCAGCAGCACCGTGGACAGGGGGTTTTTTGTAGATACGCAGTATTTT.

V usage is TRBV27 and J usage is TRBJ2-3, with a weak D call TRBD1 (5 bases). Germline V gives CDR1 MNHEY, CDR2 SMNVEV (reference sequence). This CDR3 has 14 amino acids. The V end lost 5 bases, the J end lost 1 base, and 10 bases lay between the germline ends. DNA of the CDR3: TGTGCCAGCAGTCCCGGACACGGCACAGATACGCAGTATTTT. It is translated as CASSPGHGTDTQYF.

This sequence joins TRBV4-1 and TRBJ2-2; D not certain. CDR1 and CDR2 (germline): MGHRA, YSYEKL. V gave up 0 bases and J gave up 3 bases, with 5 bases separating them. The CDR3 is 14 residues long. This CDR3 is CASSQDLYTGELFF. The CDR3 coding sequence is TGCGCCAGCAGCCAAGATCTCTACACCGGGGAGCTGTTTTTT.

The chain links TRBV27 to TRBJ1-6, with D possibly matching TRBD1 (5 bases). Germline-derived CDR1 and CDR2 are MNHEY and SMNVEV (reference sequence). The V end lost 2 bases, the J end lost 10 bases, and 12 bases lay between the germline ends. This CDR3 region has 14 residues. The CDR3 reads CASSLGRGTSPLHF. The CDR3 nucleotides are TGTGCCAGCAGTTTAGGAAGAGGGACCTCACCCCTCCACTTT.

The genes are TRBV13 and TRBJ1-6, with D tentatively TRBD1 (5 bases). The CDR3 spans 16 residues. V was cut by 9 bases and J by 0 bases, with 15 bases left in between. Germline V CDR1 and CDR2: PRHDT, FYEKMQ (reference sequence). CDR3 region: CASRSGGSSYNSPLHF. The CDR3 DNA reads TGTGCCAGTAGGAGCGGGGGTAGCTCCTATAATTCACCCCTCCACTTT.

This chain links TRBV5-1 with TRBJ2-1; D is uncertain. Germline lookup yields CDR1 SGHRS and CDR2 YFSETQ. Trimming took off 5 bases at V and 8 bases at J, with 11 bases between the two ends. The CDR3 extends over 12 amino acids. The DNA for the CDR3 is TGCGCCAGCAGTCCGGGTGGCGATGAGCAGTTCTTC. Protein product: CASSPGGDEQFF.

The V gene is TRBV29-1, the J gene TRBJ2-7, with 8 bases identical to TRBD1. Germline-derived CDR1 and CDR2 are SQVTM and ANQGSEA. The CDR3 has 16 residues. Trimming removed 5 bases from V and 7 bases from J; junction bases left unmatched: 19. The chain's CDR3 is CSVFGRTGNAAGEQYF. The CDR3 coding sequence is TGCAGCGTTTTTGGGAGGACAGGGAATGCGGCTGGAGAGCAGTACTTC.

The chain carries TRBV11-2 and TRBJ2-3; the match to TRBD2 covers 8 bases. The germline V gene has CDR1 SGHAT and CDR2 FQNNGV. Losses at the gene ends were 3 bases for V and 5 bases for J; bases not matched to a gene: 7. CDR3 size: 15 residues. DNA for the CDR3: TGTGCCAGCAGCTTTAACCCAACTAGCGGAGATACGCAGTATTTT. Amino acids: CASSFNPTSGDTQYF.

The chain couples TRBV7-9 to TRBJ1-2; D call uncertain. Germline loops: CDR1 SEHNR, CDR2 FQNEAQ (reference sequence). The CDR3 has 15 amino acids. The V end lost 0 bases, the J end lost 6 bases, and 14 bases lay between the germline ends. CDR3 in DNA: TGTGCCAGCAGCTTAGCGAGGGAGTTAATGGATGGCTACACCTTC. Its translation: CASSLARELMDGYTF.

The genes are TRBV30 and TRBJ1-1; no clear D gene. The germline CDR1 and CDR2 sequences are GTSNPN and SVGIG (reference sequence). V lost 5 bases and J 7 bases, leaving 17 bases between the germline ends. This CDR3 spans 13 amino acids. CDR3 sequence (DNA): TGTGCCTGGGGGCGGGCAGCCGGCATTGAAGCTTTCTTT. Residues: CAWGRAAGIEAFF.

The CDR3 bases are TGTGCCAGTAGTATAGTCGGGAGGGCGAACACTGAAGCTTTCTTT. Amino acids: CASSIVGRANTEAFF. The rearrangement joins TRBV19 to TRBJ1-1, with D uncertain. V gave up 1 base and J gave up 1 base, with 10 bases separating them. The CDR3 is made up of 15 amino acids. Germline loops: CDR1 LNHDA, CDR2 SQIVND (reference sequence).

This clone was detected once. V gene TRBV23-1 combines with J gene TRBJ1-1; the D is unclear. TRBV23-1 is given ORF status, its function remaining uncertain. CDR3 length equals 15 residues. V was shortened by 0 bases and J by 2 bases, with 10 bases between the two germline ends. The CDR3 sequence: CASSQSGRRNTEAFF. CDR3 DNA: TGCGCCAGCAGTCAATCTGGCCGGCGAAACACTGAAGCTTTCTTT.

This clone was picked up one time. CDR3 in amino acids: CASSPTNRADQPQHF. The CDR3, as DNA: TGTGCCAGCTCACCAACAAACAGGGCGGATCAGCCCCAGCATTTT. V usage is TRBV18 and J usage is TRBJ1-5, with D possibly TRBD1 on 6 matching bases. The germline CDR1 and CDR2 sequences are KGHSH and LQKENI. The CDR3 extends over 15 amino acids. The V end was cut by 2 bases, the J end by 5 bases, with 13 bases between.

The rearrangement uses TRBV10-3 and TRBJ2-7, with a possible D match to TRBD1 (6 bases). Germline V lookup: CDR1 ENHRY, CDR2 SYGVKD. This CDR3 contains 13 residues. Between the trimmed V and J ends, which lost 4 bases and 4 bases, there was a span of 11 bases. CDR3 nucleotide sequence: TGTGCCATCAGTGGAACCGACAGGTACGAGCAGTACTTC. Its translation is CAISGTDRYEQYF.

This clone was seen a single time. The chain links TRBV18 to TRBJ1-1; TRBD1 aligns across 10 bases. Germline CDR1 is KGHSH and CDR2 is LQKENI. J was trimmed by 10 bases and V by 3 bases; bases with no gene match: 14. The CDR3 length is 16 residues. The CDR3 region is CASSPGTGQGVGPAFF. Written as DNA, the CDR3 is TGTGCCAGCTCACCCGGAACCGGACAGGGGGTGGGGCCAGCTTTCTTT.

The rearrangement links TRBV3-1 (or the pseudogene TRBV3-2) to TRBJ2-7; 8 bases fit TRBD2. CDR3 length: 14 residues. The germline V gene encodes CDR1 LGHDT and CDR2 YNNKEL (reference sequence). V dropped 7 bases and J dropped 3; count of bases not matched to a gene: 8. The CDR3 DNA follows: TGTGCCAGCACCCGCAGCGGGGGATTCTACGAGCAGTACTTC. This gives the protein CASTRSGGFYEQYF.

The V and J genes are TRBV30 and TRBJ1-4; a possible D gene is TRBD1 (5 bases). V was pared by 0 bases and J by 7 bases, with 12 bases between. This CDR3 spans 14 amino acids. Looked up from germline, CDR1 is GTSNPN and CDR2 is SVGIG (reference sequence). CDR3 DNA: TGTGCCTGGAGTGTACAAGCGAGGGGTGAAAAACTGTTTTTT. Its translation is CAWSVQARGEKLFF.

The rearrangement links TRBV28 to TRBJ2-5; tentatively, D is TRBD1 (6 bases). Trimming took off 6 bases at V and 5 bases at J, with 16 bases between the two ends. The CDR3 runs to 14 residues. The V gene's germline CDR1 is MDHEN and CDR2 SYDVKM. The CDR3 here is CASSQLGGMETQYF. Written as DNA, the CDR3 is TGTGCCAGCAGCCAGTTAGGGGGTATGGAGACCCAGTACTTC.

V usage is TRBV11-2 and J usage is TRBJ1-1; D unresolved. In germline, CDR1 is SGHAT, CDR2 FQNNGV. The V end lost 2 bases, the J end lost 2 bases, and 18 bases lay between the germline ends. The CDR3 is 17 residues long. CDR3 nucleotides: TGTGCCAGCAGCTTACATTTCGAGAGGGTAAGAAACACTGAAGCTTTCTTT. Its translation is CASSLHFERVRNTEAFF. The full variable domain, in which reference TRBV11-2 and TRBJ1-1 provide the parts outside the CDR3, is EAGVAQSPRYKIIEKRQSVAFWCNPISGHATLYWYQQILGQGPKLLIQFQNNGVVDDSQLPKDRFSAERLKGVDSTLKIQPAKLEDSAVYLCASSLHFERVRNTEAFFGQGTRLTVV.